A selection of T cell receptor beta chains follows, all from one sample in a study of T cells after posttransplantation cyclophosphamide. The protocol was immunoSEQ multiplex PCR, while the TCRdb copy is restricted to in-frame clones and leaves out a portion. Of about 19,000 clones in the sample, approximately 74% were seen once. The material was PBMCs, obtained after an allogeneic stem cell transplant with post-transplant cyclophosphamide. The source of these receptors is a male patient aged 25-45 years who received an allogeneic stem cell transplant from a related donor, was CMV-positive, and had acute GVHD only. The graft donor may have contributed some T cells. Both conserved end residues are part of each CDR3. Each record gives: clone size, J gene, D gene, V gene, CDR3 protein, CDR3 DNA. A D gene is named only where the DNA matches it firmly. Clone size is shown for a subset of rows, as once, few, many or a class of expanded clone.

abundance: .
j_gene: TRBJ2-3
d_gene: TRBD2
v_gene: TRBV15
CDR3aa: CATSRRLAGGTDTQYF
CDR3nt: TGTGCCACCAGCAGAAGACTAGCGGGGGGCACAGATACGCAGTATTTT

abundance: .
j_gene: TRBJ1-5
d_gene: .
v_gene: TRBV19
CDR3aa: CASCRGQVHQPQHF
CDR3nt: TGTGCCAGTTGTAGAGGGCAGGTCCATCAGCCCCAGCATTTT

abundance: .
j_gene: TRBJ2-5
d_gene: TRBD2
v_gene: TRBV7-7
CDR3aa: CASSLQRGLQETQYF
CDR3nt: TGTGCCAGCAGCTTACAGCGGGGACTGCAAGAGACCCAGTACTTC

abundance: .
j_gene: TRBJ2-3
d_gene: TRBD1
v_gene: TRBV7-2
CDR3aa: CASSAGQVSTDTQYF
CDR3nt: TGTGCCAGCAGCGCCGGACAGGTCAGCACAGATACGCAGTATTTT

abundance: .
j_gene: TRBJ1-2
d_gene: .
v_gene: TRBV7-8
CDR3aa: CASSPRTANGYTF
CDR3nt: TGTGCCAGCAGCCCCCGGACAGCGAATGGCTACACCTTC

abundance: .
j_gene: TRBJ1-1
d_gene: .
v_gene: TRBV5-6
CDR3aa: CASSLTRGWNTEAFF
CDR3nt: TGTGCCAGCAGCTTGACCAGGGGATGGAACACTGAAGCTTTCTTT

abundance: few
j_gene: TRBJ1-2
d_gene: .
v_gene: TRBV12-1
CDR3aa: CASSQLLDRDRNYGYTF
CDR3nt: TGTGCCAGCAGCCAATTGTTGGACAGGGACAGAAACTATGGCTACACCTTC

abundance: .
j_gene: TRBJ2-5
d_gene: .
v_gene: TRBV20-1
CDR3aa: CSASIQETQYF
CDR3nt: TGCAGCGCTAGCATCCAAGAGACCCAGTACTTC

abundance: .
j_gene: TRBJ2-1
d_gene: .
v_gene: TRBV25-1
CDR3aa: CASRASSYNEQFF
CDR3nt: TGTGCCAGCCGCGCGTCCTCCTACAATGAGCAGTTCTTC

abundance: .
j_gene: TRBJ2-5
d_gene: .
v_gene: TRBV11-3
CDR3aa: CASSPRRGLQETQYF
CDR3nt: TGTGCCAGCAGTCCGAGGCGGGGGCTTCAAGAGACCCAGTACTTC

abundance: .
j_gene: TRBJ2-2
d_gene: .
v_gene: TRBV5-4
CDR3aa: CASRTRGTGELFF
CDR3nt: TGTGCCAGCAGAACACGGGGCACCGGGGAGCTGTTTTTT

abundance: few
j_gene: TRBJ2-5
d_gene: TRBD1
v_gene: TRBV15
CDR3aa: CATSGYDRGQETQYF
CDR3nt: TGTGCCACCAGCGGATACGACAGGGGGCAAGAGACCCAGTACTTC

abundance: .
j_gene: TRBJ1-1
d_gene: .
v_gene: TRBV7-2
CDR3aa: CASSPKHLMNTEAFF
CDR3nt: TGTGCCAGCAGCCCCAAACACCTCATGAACACTGAAGCTTTCTTT

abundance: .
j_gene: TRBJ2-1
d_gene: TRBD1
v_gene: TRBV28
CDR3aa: CASSWTGGLLNEQFF
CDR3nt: TGTGCCAGCAGCTGGACAGGGGGCCTTCTGAATGAGCAGTTCTTC

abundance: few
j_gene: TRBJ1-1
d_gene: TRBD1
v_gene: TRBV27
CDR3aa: CASTPDGTGVSTGAFF
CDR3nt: TGTGCCAGCACCCCTGATGGGACAGGGGTCTCGACGGGAGCTTTCTTT

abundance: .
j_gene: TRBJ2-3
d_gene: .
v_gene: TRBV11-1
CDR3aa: CASSLIGGFTDTQYF
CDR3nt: TGTGCCAGCAGCTTAATTGGCGGATTCACAGATACGCAGTATTTT

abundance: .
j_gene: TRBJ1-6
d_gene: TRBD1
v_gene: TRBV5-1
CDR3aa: CASSMGQGSSPLHF
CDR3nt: TGCGCCAGCAGCATGGGACAGGGGAGCTCACCCCTCCACTTT